This T cell receptor beta chain derives from a study of T cells in women clearing cervical HPV infection. Looking at the study overall: Blood came at first lesion visit for cases, post-clearance for controls. HLA type stays a possible confounder, typing being limited. General study findings and limits: Timing of associations relative to infection is unclear; T-cell subsets were not isolated.

TCR beta CDR3 amplified by multiplex PCR from roughly 1,100 ng genomic DNA. Sequenced by immunoSEQ multiplex PCR; TCRdb stores in-frame clones only, minus some. The table for this sample gives some 20,000 clones. Turning to this clone: Its matching antigen is unknown. The CDR3 is cut off 3 residues early in the read; its end comes from the germline J gene.

Trimming shortened V by 0 bases and J by 2 bases, and 6 bases separated the two germline ends. The V gene's germline CDR1 is SGHRS and CDR2 YFSETQ. The CDR3 consists of 14 residues. The sequence was collected from a woman aged 18 to 75 with a cervical HPV16 infection that either progressed to CIN3+ or cleared (not recorded which). This chain joins TRBV5-1 and TRBJ2-1; D may be TRBD1 (5 bases). Sequenced: blood buffy coat. The CDR3 bases that were read are TGCGCCAGCAGCTTGGTAGGGGCCTACAATGAG. Encoded protein: CASSLVGAYNE. The full CDR3 is CASSLVGAYNEQFF. The whole variable domain, filled in from reference TRBV5-1 and TRBJ2-1, reads KAGVTQTPRYLIKTRGQQVTLSCSPISGHRSVSWYQQTPGQGLQFLFEYFSETQRNKGNFPGRFSGRQFSNSRSEMNVSTLELGDSALYLCASSLVGAYNEQFFGPGTRLTVL.